This TCR beta chain is from a study of regulatory T cells in long-lasting Graves disease. This clonotype was recorded many times. Noted time point: newly diagnosed GD, antithyroid drugs for less than 3 months. The TCR library was made from RNA that had been extracted from PBMCs in TRIzol. Each patient gave 7 to 10 milliliters of EDTA-anticoagulated peripheral blood. Trimming pared 7 bases from V and 3 bases from J, leaving 16 bases between. The CDR3 has 13 residues. Germline-derived CDR1 and CDR2 are SQVTM and ANQGSEA. Researchers made TCR beta libraries by using iRepertoire HTBI primers and running Arm-PCR on CDR3 regions. Via MiXCR, TCRdb re-called the multiplex PCR reads, giving one row per CDR3 protein. The data hold some 560,000 distinct CDR3 sequences, with 15% to 20% observed a single time. This sample also belongs to another study, concerning T cells in Graves' hyperthyroidism and ophthalmopathy. That study adds: Diagnoses used clinical symptoms, serum thyroxine and TRAb, thyroid ultrasound and orbital computed tomography. TCR CDR3 underwent first-round RT-PCR with the HTBI primer set.

Sequences were derived from peripheral blood mononuclear cells (PBMCs), sampled at new diagnosis, from a patient treated with antithyroid drugs. This TCR was sampled from a woman in her forties or fifties with Graves disease. This chain connects TRBV29-1 to TRBJ2-7; D is perhaps TRBD2 (7 bases). The CDR3 nucleotides read TGCAGCGCAGAGGGGGGGTCCAACTACGAGCAGTACTTC. It codes for CSAEGGSNYEQYF.